Shown below are 27 T cell receptor beta chains from a single sample sequenced in a study of brain T cells in children with intractable seizures. Clones were sequenced by immunoSEQ multiplex PCR, and TCRdb holds only the in-frame ones, with some missing. The repertoire consists of 340,000 or so clones, with nearly 95% occurring once and the leading ten covering roughly 5.8%. As to time point: blood from clinic visit 5 months post-surgery; TSC patient then seizure free. The sample here was peripheral blood, taken 4 to 5 months after surgery. These receptors all stem from a boy under two years old with tuberous sclerosis and intractable seizures.

This sequence joins TRBV1 and TRBJ1-2. TRBV1 is flagged as a pseudogene. The CDR3 totals 14 residues. The CDR3 sequence is CTRTINRRRYGYTF. The CDR3 coding sequence is TGCACCAGAACTATAAACAGACGGCGCTATGGCTACACCTTC.

This chain's CDR3 is CATSRVPGGSGGTQYF. For the CDR3, the DNA is TGTGCCACCAGCAGAGTACCAGGGGGCTCAGGAGGGACCCAGTACTTC. The chain couples TRBV15 to TRBJ2-5; 8 bases match TRBD1. J lost 7 bases, V lost 1 base, and 11 bases had no gene match. This CDR3 is 16 amino acids long. CDR1 is LNHNV and CDR2 is YYDKDF in the germline V gene (reference sequence).

The rearrangement uses TRBV2 and TRBJ1-1; 8 bases fit TRBD1. The CDR3 covers 15 residues. The J segment lost 4 bases and the V segment lost 1 base, leaving 5 bases of the junction unmatched. Looked up from germline, CDR1 is SNHLY and CDR2 is FYNNEI. The CDR3 protein is CASSEGWTGITEAFF. CDR3 sequence (DNA): TGTGCCAGCAGTGAAGGTTGGACAGGGATCACTGAAGCTTTCTTT.

J is TRBJ2-7 and V is TRBV6-5; D may correspond to TRBD1 or TRBD2 (6 bases each). This CDR3 contains 13 residues. The V gene lost 3 bases and the J gene lost 4 bases, with 10 bases spanning the gap. Germline values: CDR1 MNHEY, CDR2 SVGAGI. For the CDR3, the DNA is TGTGCCAGCAGTTATTCGGGGGCGTACGAGCAGTACTTC. Translation gives CASSYSGAYEQYF.

This chain links TRBV19 with TRBJ2-1, with TRBD2 identical over 15 bases. CDR3 length: 17 amino acids. Germline CDR1 and CDR2: LNHDA and SQIVND (reference sequence). J gave up 7 bases and V 7 bases, and 11 bases lay outside the gene matches. The CDR3 protein is CASTRGLAGGPRNEQFF. The CDR3 nucleotides read TGTGCCAGTACTCGAGGACTAGCGGGAGGGCCAAGAAATGAGCAGTTCTTC.

The rearrangement joins TRBV12-3 or TRBV12-4 to TRBJ1-2; no clear D. V was clipped by 8 bases and J by 6 bases, with 7 bases between them. The CDR3 is 10 residues long. CDR3 sequence: CASGGNGYTF. The CDR3 nucleotides read TGTGCCAGCGGAGGGAATGGCTACACCTTC.

The J gene is TRBJ1-4, the V gene TRBV24-1, with D possibly TRBD1 on 5 matching bases. Trimming stripped 3 bases from V and 8 bases from J, with 18 bases between. This CDR3 contains 16 residues. The germline gives CDR1 KGHDR, CDR2 SFDVKD. CDR3 DNA: TGTGCCACCAGTGATCCACGGACAAACCAGGGCGAAAAACTGTTTTTT. Protein sequence: CATSDPRTNQGEKLFF.

The chain is built from TRBV7-9 and TRBJ2-1, with 7 bases identical to TRBD2. This CDR3 is 17 amino acids long. Per the germline V gene, CDR1 is SEHNR and CDR2 is FQNEAQ (reference sequence). V gave up 1 base and J gave up 7 bases; unmatched junction bases: 13. The CDR3 region has the DNA TGTGCCAGCAGCTTAGTCCGGCTAGCGGTGGCGGATAATGAGCAGTTCTTC. It encodes CASSLVRLAVADNEQFF.

About this clone: Other DNA sequences from this sample encode an identical CDR3 as well. The chain carries TRBV5-6 and TRBJ2-6; D may match TRBD1 or TRBD2 (5 bases each). CDR1 is SGHDT, CDR2 YYEEEE, per germline. The CDR3 length is 15 residues. The V gene lost 1 base and the J gene lost 4 bases, with 9 bases spanning the gap. The chain's CDR3 is CASSLRGAGANVLTF. For the CDR3, the DNA is TGTGCCAGCAGCTTGAGGGGAGCAGGGGCCAACGTCCTGACTTTC.

The V and J genes are TRBV5-1 and TRBJ2-7, with 11 bases that match TRBD2. The junction had 14 bases not matched to a gene; V was cut back by 4 bases and J by 2 bases. CDR3 length equals 18 residues. Germline V gene lookup returns CDR1 SGHRS and CDR2 YFSETQ. The CDR3 bases are TGCGCCAGCAGCCAGGGAGCCTCCGGGACTAGCGGTACCTACGAGCAGTACTTC. Translating gives CASSQGASGTSGTYEQYF.

The rearrangement uses TRBV7-9 and TRBJ1-2, with 8 bases aligning to TRBD1. The CDR3 is 17 residues long. Trimming at V came to 5 bases and at J to 1 base, leaving 12 bases not matched to a gene. Germline values: CDR1 SEHNR, CDR2 FQNEAQ (reference sequence). CDR3 sequence reads: CASSPSQGTGHNYGYTF. CDR3 in DNA: TGTGCCAGCAGCCCAAGTCAGGGGACAGGACATAACTATGGCTACACCTTC.

The chain links TRBV19 to TRBJ2-2; no reliable D call. The CDR3 extends over 12 amino acids. Germline loops: CDR1 LNHDA, CDR2 SQIVND (reference sequence). V dropped 5 bases and J dropped 5 bases, with 6 bases sitting between them. The CDR3 DNA reads as TGTGCCAGTAGTGCCTCAACCGGGGAGCTGTTTTTT. Its translation is CASSASTGELFF. Filled out from reference TRBV19 and TRBJ2-2, the complete variable domain reads DGGITQSPKYLFRKEGQNVTLSCEQNLNHDAMYWYRQDPGQGLRLIYYSQIVNDFQKGDIAEGYSVSREKKESFPLTVTSAQKNPTAFYLCASSASTGELFFGEGSRLTVL.

The chain carries TRBV19 and TRBJ2-7, with D possibly matching TRBD1 (6 bases). V lost 8 bases and J 6 bases, leaving 14 bases between the germline ends. The CDR3 totals 12 residues. Germline assignment: CDR1 LNHDA and CDR2 SQIVND (reference sequence). The CDR3 bases are TGTGCCAGTTCAGACAGGAAGGGCGAGCAGTACTTC. Translated: CASSDRKGEQYF.

CDR3 sequence reads: CASSQGGEETQYF. The CDR3 DNA reads as TGTGCCAGCAGCCAGGGGGGAGAAGAGACCCAGTACTTC. This chain uses TRBV27 with TRBJ2-5; D is possibly TRBD1 (7 bases). CDR1 and CDR2 from the germline V gene are MNHEY and SMNVEV (reference sequence). This CDR3 region has 13 residues. V shed 6 bases and J shed 3 bases, with 11 bases lying between them.

The J gene is TRBJ2-3, the V gene TRBV3-1 (or the pseudogene TRBV3-2); no definite D call. The CDR3 spans 14 residues. Trimming cost V 0 bases and J 1 base, with 5 bases left between them. Germline CDR1 is LGHDT and CDR2 is YNNKEL (reference sequence). For the CDR3, the DNA is TGTGCCAGCAGCCAAGAATGGGGCACAGATACGCAGTATTTT. Residues: CASSQEWGTDTQYF.

This clone was recorded a few times. The rearrangement links TRBV10-1 to TRBJ2-2, with D possibly matching TRBD2 (6 bases). CDR1 and CDR2 from the germline V gene are WNHNN and SYGVQD (reference sequence). V was pared by 6 bases and J by 7 bases, with 6 bases between. The CDR3 has 11 residues. The CDR3 region is CASSGGGELFF. CDR3 DNA sequence: TGCGCCAGCAGCGGGGGCGGGGAGCTGTTTTTT.

CDR3 protein: CASSLLASGLSGANVLTF. CDR3 in DNA: TGTGCCAGCAGTTTATTGGCTAGCGGACTTTCTGGGGCCAACGTCCTGACTTTC. V usage is TRBV28 and J usage is TRBJ2-6; 7 bases are a match to TRBD2. With V trimmed by 1 base and J by 1 base, 7 bases remained unmatched. The CDR3 loop spans 18 amino acids. The germline V gene has CDR1 MDHEN and CDR2 SYDVKM.

This clone was counted once. V and J are TRBV6-1 and TRBJ2-7, with a tentative D call TRBD2 (8 bases). This CDR3 has 18 amino acids. CDR1 is MNHNS and CDR2 is SASEGT in the germline V gene. V was cut by 3 bases and J by 6 bases, with 27 bases left in between. The chain's CDR3 is CASSDRTGGTSLPLEQYF. The CDR3 nucleotides are TGTGCCAGCAGTGACCGGACAGGTGGGACTAGTCTTCCCCTCGAGCAGTACTTC.

The V and J genes are TRBV19 and TRBJ2-2; D not resolved. This CDR3 spans 13 amino acids. From germline, CDR1 is LNHDA and CDR2 SQIVND (reference sequence). Trimming cost V 5 bases and J 3 bases, with 7 bases left between them. In DNA, the CDR3 is TGTGCCAGTAGTGGTTACTACACCGGGGAGCTGTTTTTT. Its translation: CASSGYYTGELFF.

The rearrangement links TRBV27 to TRBJ1-1; tentatively, D is TRBD1 (6 bases). This CDR3 contains 14 residues. Germline assignment: CDR1 MNHEY and CDR2 SMNVEV (reference sequence). V was clipped by 6 bases and J by 1 base, with 12 bases between them. CDR3 DNA sequence: TGTGCCAGCAGGGACAGCCACCCGAACACTGAAGCTTTCTTT. Protein product: CASRDSHPNTEAFF.

The chain carries TRBV18 and TRBJ2-7; a weak D match, TRBD1 (6 bases). The CDR3 covers 13 residues. V was trimmed by 4 bases and J by 4 bases, leaving 11 bases between them. Germline CDR1 reads KGHSH; CDR2 reads LQKENI. DNA of the CDR3: TGTGCCAGCTCACTGGGACACGTATACGAGCAGTACTTC. This sequence encodes CASSLGHVYEQYF.

The CDR3 DNA follows: TGTGCCATCAGTCTAAGTTCGACAGGGGATACAGATACGCAGTATTTT. This encodes CAISLSSTGDTDTQYF. The chain recombines TRBV10-3 with TRBJ2-3, with 8 bases identical to TRBD1. CDR1 is ENHRY, CDR2 SYGVKD, per germline. Trimming cost V 5 bases and J 3 bases; bases outside gene matches: 10. This CDR3 region has 16 residues.

The V and J genes are TRBV29-1 and TRBJ1-1, with 7 nucleotides matching TRBD1. The V gene's germline CDR1 is SQVTM and CDR2 ANQGSEA. The CDR3 covers 12 residues. The V segment lost 3 bases and the J segment 6 bases; nucleotides outside the gene matches: 4. CDR3 residues: CSVDRTGAEAFF. The CDR3 nucleotides read TGCAGCGTTGATAGGACAGGAGCTGAAGCTTTCTTT.

V and J are TRBV15 and TRBJ1-3; D call uncertain. Per the germline V gene, CDR1 is LNHNV and CDR2 is YYDKDF (reference sequence). The CDR3 covers 13 residues. The ends were cut back, 3 bases at V and 4 bases at J, with 7 bases in the middle. The CDR3 coding sequence is TGTGCCACCAGCAGCACTCAGGGAAACACCATATATTTT. It specifies CATSSTQGNTIYF.

The J gene is TRBJ1-6, the V gene TRBV5-6; 9 bases align to TRBD1. The CDR3 runs to 16 residues. Trimming took 4 bases from V and 6 from J; bases not matched to a gene: 8. Germline CDR1 is SGHDT and CDR2 is YYEEEE. The CDR3, as DNA: TGTGCCAGCAGCCACCCCGGGACAGGGAGTAATTCACCCCTCCACTTT. It is translated as CASSHPGTGSNSPLHF. Drawing the rest from reference TRBV5-6 and TRBJ1-6, the complete variable domain is DAGVTQSPTHLIKTRGQQVTLRCSPKSGHDTVSWYQQALGQGPQFIFQYYEEEERQRGNFPDRFSGHQFPNYSSELNVNALLLGDSALYLCASSHPGTGSNSPLHFGNGTRLTVT.

This rearrangement joins TRBV19 to TRBJ2-2; 7 bases align to TRBD1. CDR3 length: 15 amino acids. Germline-derived CDR1 and CDR2 are LNHDA and SQIVND (reference sequence). V was clipped by 4 bases and J by 5 bases; unmatched bases: 7. The CDR3 region is CASSKGARGTGELFF. The CDR3 DNA reads TGTGCCAGTAGTAAGGGGGCAAGGGGTACCGGGGAGCTGTTTTTT.

V gene TRBV6-6 combines with J gene TRBJ2-1, with D possibly TRBD1 on 6 matching bases. V gave up 4 bases and J gave up 7 bases, with 11 bases separating them. CDR3 length: 13 residues. Germline V gene data show CDR1 as MNHNY and CDR2 as SVGAGI (reference sequence). Written as DNA, the CDR3 is TGTGCCAGCAGTTGGGATCAGGGGAATGAGCAGTTCTTC. Encoded protein: CASSWDQGNEQFF.